This T cell receptor (beta chain) was captured in a study of Graves' ophthalmopathy and Graves' hyperthyroidism. Concerning this clonotype itself: Germline and junction disagree at one end, which may indicate a read error.

As the template, RNA transcripts were used to amplify TCR beta CDR3 regions. Investigators did first-round RT-PCR with HTBI primers, then second-round multiplex PCR. TCRdb re-called the multiplex PCR reads with MiXCR, one entry per CDR3 protein. The profile shows about 620,000 distinct CDR3 sequences, 22% of them singletons. Germline V lookup: CDR1 SQVTM, CDR2 ANQGSEA. The CDR3 length is 10 residues. The clonotype originates from a woman aged 18-29 years with stable Graves' hyperthyroidism. Some clones in this sample may be carry-over from other donors' samples. The sample consisted of peripheral blood. This chain links TRBV29-1 with TRBJ2-5; unclear D gene. The CDR3 DNA sequence: TGCAGCGCCGATAGAGAGCCCCAGTACTTC. It specifies CSADREPQYF.